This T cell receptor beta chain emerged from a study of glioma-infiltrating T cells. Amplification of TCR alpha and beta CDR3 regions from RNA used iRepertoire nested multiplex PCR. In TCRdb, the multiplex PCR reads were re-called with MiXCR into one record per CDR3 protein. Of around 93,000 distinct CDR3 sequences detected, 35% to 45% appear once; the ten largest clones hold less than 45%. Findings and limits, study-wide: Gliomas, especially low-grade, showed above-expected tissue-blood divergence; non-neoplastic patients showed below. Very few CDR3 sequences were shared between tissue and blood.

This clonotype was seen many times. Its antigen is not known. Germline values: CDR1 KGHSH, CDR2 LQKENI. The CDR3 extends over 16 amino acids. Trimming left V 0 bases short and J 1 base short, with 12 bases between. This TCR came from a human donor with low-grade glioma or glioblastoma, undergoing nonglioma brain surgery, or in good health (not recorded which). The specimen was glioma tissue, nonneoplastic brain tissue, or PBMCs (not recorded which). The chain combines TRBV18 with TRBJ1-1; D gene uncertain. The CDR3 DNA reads TGTGCCAGCTCACCACCTCGGTTCAGACAGAACACTGAAGCTTTCTTT. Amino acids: CASSPPRFRQNTEAFF.